The 17 T cell receptor beta chains in this list originate from one sample, sequenced in a study of blood T cell repertoires in COVID-19. Some clones are missing from TCRdb's copy, which holds only in-frame ones; the method was immunoSEQ multiplex PCR. The data contain about 270,000 clones, approximately 86% of them singletons. Sequenced sample: peripheral blood. All receptors come from a man in his forties or fifties with active or convalescent COVID-19.

Here the CDR3 DNA reads TGTGCCAGCAGCCATTGGTTAGCGGGTCACTCCTACGAGCAGTACTTC. It codes for CASSHWLAGHSYEQYF. The chain is built from TRBV14 and TRBJ2-7, with 7 bases fitting TRBD2. CDR3 size: 16 residues. The V gene's germline CDR1 is SGHDN and CDR2 FVKESK. Germline trimming cut 3 bases from V and 0 bases from J; bases unmatched to any gene: 8.

This rearrangement joins TRBV18 to TRBJ1-1; the D gene is possibly TRBD1 (5 bases). This CDR3 contains 15 residues. Germline V gene sequence: CDR1 KGHSH, CDR2 LQKENI. V lost 0 bases and J 8 bases, leaving 16 bases between the germline ends. CDR3 in amino acids: CASSPPMGQGREAFF. For the CDR3, the DNA is TGTGCCAGCTCACCACCTATGGGTCAGGGCAGGGAAGCTTTCTTT.

The chain uses TRBV6-5 and TRBJ2-3; D is perhaps TRBD2 (5 bases). Germline loops: CDR1 MNHEY, CDR2 SVGAGI. Trimming shortened V by 8 bases and J by 2 bases, and 11 bases separated the two germline ends. The length of the CDR3 is 13 residues. The CDR3 DNA is TGTGCCAGCTCCGACGGGATCACAGATACGCAGTATTTT. Protein: CASSDGITDTQYF.

In this sample, this clone turned up once. The gene calls are TRBV6-1 and TRBJ2-3; TRBD2 aligns across 12 bases. The trim removed 3 bases at V and 4 bases at J, leaving 5 bases unmatched. This CDR3 is 16 amino acids long. Germline assignment: CDR1 MNHNS and CDR2 SASEGT. The CDR3 loop is CASSDGLAGWADTQYF. The CDR3 DNA sequence: TGTGCCAGCAGTGATGGACTAGCGGGGTGGGCAGATACGCAGTATTTT.

The J gene is TRBJ1-2, the V gene TRBV5-4, with 7 bases fitting TRBD1. Unmatched junction bases numbered 6, after V lost 4 bases and J lost 0 bases. Looked up from germline, CDR1 is SGHNT and CDR2 is YYREEE (reference sequence). The CDR3 has 15 residues. This CDR3 is CASSPGTEPNYGYTF. For the CDR3, the DNA is TGTGCCAGCAGCCCGGGGACAGAGCCTAACTATGGCTACACCTTC. Variable domain in full (rest from reference TRBV5-4 and TRBJ1-2): ETGVTQSPTHLIKTRGQQVTLRCSSQSGHNTVSWYQQALGQGPQFIFQYYREEENGRGNFPPRFSGLQFPNYSSELNVNALELDDSALYLCASSPGTEPNYGYTFGSGTRLTVV.

The CDR3 DNA reads as TGTGCCTGGGAAGAAAGGCGGGATGATGGCTACACCTTC. Translation gives CAWEERRDDGYTF. This sequence joins TRBV30 and TRBJ1-2; D remains ambiguous. Germline lookup yields CDR1 GTSNPN and CDR2 SVGIG (reference sequence). This CDR3 is 13 amino acids long. V shed 5 bases and J shed 6 bases, with 16 bases lying between them.

The rearrangement uses TRBV6-5 and TRBJ1-1, with unresolved D. Per the germline V gene, CDR1 is MNHEY and CDR2 is SVGAGI. Trimming pared 0 bases from V and 4 bases from J, leaving 6 bases between. The CDR3 is made up of 13 amino acids. The CDR3 region is CASSYSIVTEAFF. CDR3 nucleotide sequence: TGTGCCAGCAGTTACTCGATAGTCACTGAAGCTTTCTTT.

The chain joins TRBV5-5 to TRBJ1-1, with 7 bases aligning to TRBD1. The CDR3 loop spans 15 amino acids. Germline V gene data show CDR1 as SGHKS and CDR2 as YYEKEE (reference sequence). Trimming took 2 bases from V and 5 from J; bases not matched to a gene: 9. Here the CDR3 DNA reads TGTGCCAGCAGCTTCAGAGACAGGGTCGGGACTGAAGCTTTCTTT. Its translation is CASSFRDRVGTEAFF.

The chain employs TRBV18 and TRBJ1-3; D may be TRBD1 (5 bases). The germline V gene has CDR1 KGHSH and CDR2 LQKENI. This CDR3 is built from 16 residues. V lost 0 bases and J lost 1, with 10 bases in between. The CDR3 reads CASSPPRVESGNTIYF. The DNA for the CDR3 is TGTGCCAGCTCACCACCCAGGGTGGAATCTGGAAACACCATATATTTT. The full variable domain, rest sourced from reference TRBV18 and TRBJ1-3, is NAGVMQNPRHLVRRRGQEARLRCSPMKGHSHVYWYRQLPEEGLKFMVYLQKENIIDESGMPKERFSAEFPKEGPSILRIQQVVRGDSAAYFCASSPPRVESGNTIYFGEGSWLTVV.

V is TRBV18 and J is TRBJ1-5, with 8 bases matching TRBD1. From germline, CDR1 is KGHSH and CDR2 LQKENI. With 6 bases clipped from V and 0 bases from J, the junction kept 13 bases outside the gene matches. The CDR3 is 18 residues long. The CDR3 coding sequence is TGTGCCAGCTCGCCGCAGCGACAGGGGATTGGTAGCAATCAGCCCCAGCATTTT. It specifies CASSPQRQGIGSNQPQHF.

This clone was seen a handful of times. The J gene is TRBJ1-2, the V gene TRBV19; TRBD1 agrees at 8 bases. Unmatched junction bases numbered 2, after V lost 3 bases and J lost 11 bases. Germline V lookup: CDR1 LNHDA, CDR2 SQIVND (reference sequence). The CDR3 runs to 11 residues. The CDR3 sequence is CASSITGGYTF. As DNA, the CDR3 is TGTGCCAGTAGTATCACAGGGGGTTACACCTTC.

This clone came up once. This rearrangement joins TRBV5-5 to TRBJ2-5; maybe TRBD1 (6 bases). Trimming shortened V by 6 bases and J by 1 base, and 13 bases separated the two germline ends. Germline lookup yields CDR1 SGHKS and CDR2 YYEKEE (reference sequence). This CDR3 has 14 residues. The CDR3 loop reads CASNPGHRQETQYF. CDR3 nucleotides: TGTGCCAGCAATCCGGGACACCGCCAAGAGACCCAGTACTTC.

This rearrangement joins TRBV25-1 to TRBJ1-5; D not resolved. The CDR3 covers 12 residues. V was trimmed by 6 bases and J by 5 bases, leaving 8 bases between them. Per germline, CDR1 MGHDK and CDR2 SYGVNS. The CDR3 coding sequence is TGTGCCAGCAGCGACGGGGATCAGCCCCAGCATTTT. This encodes CASSDGDQPQHF.

The CDR3 coding sequence is TGCGCCAGCAGCTATGGTAGCGGCCCTTACGAGCAGTACTTC. As protein: CASSYGSGPYEQYF. This chain connects TRBV5-1 to TRBJ2-7, with a possible D match to TRBD2 (6 bases). The germline V gene has CDR1 SGHRS and CDR2 YFSETQ. The V gene lost 3 bases and the J gene lost 4 bases, with 14 bases spanning the gap. The CDR3 spans 14 residues. Full variable domain (outside the CDR3, taken from reference TRBV5-1 and TRBJ2-7): KAGVTQTPRYLIKTRGQQVTLSCSPISGHRSVSWYQQTPGQGLQFLFEYFSETQRNKGNFPGRFSGRQFSNSRSEMNVSTLELGDSALYLCASSYGSGPYEQYFGPGTRLTVT.

V usage is TRBV28 and J usage is TRBJ1-2; TRBD1 is a possible D gene (5 bases). This CDR3 contains 12 residues. The germline gives CDR1 MDHEN, CDR2 SYDVKM. The germline V and J ends were trimmed by 3 bases and 5 bases, with 7 bases remaining between them. The CDR3 sequence is CASSFAGYGYTF. Written as DNA, the CDR3 is TGTGCCAGCAGTTTCGCAGGGTATGGCTACACCTTC.

V is TRBV7-3 and J is TRBJ1-1; D not certain. CDR1 is SGHTA, CDR2 FQGTGA, per germline. The CDR3 consists of 16 residues. Trimming took 2 bases from V and 1 from J, leaving 14 bases between them. The CDR3 protein is CASSLGEAVWNTEAFF. CDR3 in DNA: TGTGCCAGCAGCTTAGGGGAGGCGGTTTGGAACACTGAAGCTTTCTTT.

The sample holds one count of this clone. This chain uses TRBV9 with TRBJ2-1; D perhaps matches TRBD2 (5 bases). The germline gives CDR1 SGDLS, CDR2 YYNGEE. CDR3 length: 13 amino acids. Trimming cost V 4 bases and J 8 bases, with 13 bases left between them. The CDR3 is CASSRTGVHEQFF. The CDR3 DNA sequence: TGTGCCAGCAGCCGCACCGGGGTCCATGAGCAGTTCTTC.